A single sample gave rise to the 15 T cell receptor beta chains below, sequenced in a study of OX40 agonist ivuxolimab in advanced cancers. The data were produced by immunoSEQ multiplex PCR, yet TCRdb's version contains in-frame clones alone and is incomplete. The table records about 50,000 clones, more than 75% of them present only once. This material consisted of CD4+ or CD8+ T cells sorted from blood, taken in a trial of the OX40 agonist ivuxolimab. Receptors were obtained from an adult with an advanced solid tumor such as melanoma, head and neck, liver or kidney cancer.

CDR3 sequence: CASRPGLAGLYEQYF. DNA for the CDR3: TGTGCCAGCAGACCTGGACTAGCGGGACTCTACGAGCAGTACTTC. The gene calls are TRBV6-5 and TRBJ2-7; the match to TRBD2 covers 12 bases. The CDR3 runs to 15 residues. V was pared by 6 bases and J by 3 bases, with 6 bases of the junction left unmatched. Germline CDR1 reads MNHEY; CDR2 reads SVGAGI.

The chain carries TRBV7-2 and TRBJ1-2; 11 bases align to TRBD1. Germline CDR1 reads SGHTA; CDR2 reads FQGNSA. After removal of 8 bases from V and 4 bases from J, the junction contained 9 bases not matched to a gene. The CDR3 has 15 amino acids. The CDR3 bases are TGTGCCAGCTCCTTCGGGACAGGGGGTATCTATGGCTACACCTTC. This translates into CASSFGTGGIYGYTF.

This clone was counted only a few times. The CDR3 spells CASSTRKIGLAGAKQFF. The CDR3 DNA sequence: TGTGCCAGCAGCACCCGAAAGATAGGACTAGCGGGAGCCAAGCAGTTCTTC. The chain is built from TRBV7-3 and TRBJ2-1; 13 nucleotides align to TRBD2. From germline, CDR1 is SGHTA and CDR2 FQGTGA. The V and J ends lost 5 bases and 11 bases, in that order; junction bases with no gene match: 15. The CDR3 totals 17 residues.

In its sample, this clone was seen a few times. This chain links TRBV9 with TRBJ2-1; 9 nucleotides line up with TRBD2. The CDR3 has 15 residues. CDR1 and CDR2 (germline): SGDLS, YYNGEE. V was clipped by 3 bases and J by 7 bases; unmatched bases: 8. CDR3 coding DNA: TGTGCCAGCAGCGCTAGCGGGATACAGCTGAATGAGCAGTTCTTC. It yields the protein CASSASGIQLNEQFF.

This CDR3 is CASSLARLVDTQYF. The CDR3 coding sequence is TGCGCCAGCAGCTTGGCCCGACTAGTAGATACGCAGTATTTT. The V gene is TRBV5-1, the J gene TRBJ2-3; TRBD2 is a possible D gene (6 bases). From germline, CDR1 is SGHRS and CDR2 YFSETQ. V was pared by 0 bases and J by 5 bases, with 10 bases between. There are 14 residues in the CDR3.

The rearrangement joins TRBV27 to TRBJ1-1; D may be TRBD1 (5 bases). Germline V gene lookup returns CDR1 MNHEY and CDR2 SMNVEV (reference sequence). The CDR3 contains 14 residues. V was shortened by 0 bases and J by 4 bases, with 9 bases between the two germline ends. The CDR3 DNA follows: TGTGCCAGCAGTTTATCAGGGGTTGGCACTGAAGCTTTCTTT. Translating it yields CASSLSGVGTEAFF.

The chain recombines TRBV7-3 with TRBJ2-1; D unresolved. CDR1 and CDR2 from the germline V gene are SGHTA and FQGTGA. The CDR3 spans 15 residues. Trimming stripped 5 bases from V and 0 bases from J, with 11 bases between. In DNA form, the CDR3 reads TGTGCCAGCAGCCCCGGACGGAGCTCCTACAATGAGCAGTTCTTC. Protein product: CASSPGRSSYNEQFF.

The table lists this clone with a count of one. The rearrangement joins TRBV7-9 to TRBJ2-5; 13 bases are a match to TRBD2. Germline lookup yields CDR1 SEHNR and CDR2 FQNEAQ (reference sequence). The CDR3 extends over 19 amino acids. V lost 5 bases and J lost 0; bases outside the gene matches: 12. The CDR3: CASSLTGLAGAQYQETQYF. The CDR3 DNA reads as TGTGCCAGCAGCCTAACCGGACTAGCGGGAGCGCAGTACCAAGAGACCCAGTACTTC.

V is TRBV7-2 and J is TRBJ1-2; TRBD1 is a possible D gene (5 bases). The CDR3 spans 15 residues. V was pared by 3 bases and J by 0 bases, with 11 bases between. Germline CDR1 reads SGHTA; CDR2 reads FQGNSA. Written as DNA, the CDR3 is TGTGCCAGCAGCTTCGCGGGACTGTCTAACTATGGCTACACCTTC. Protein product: CASSFAGLSNYGYTF.

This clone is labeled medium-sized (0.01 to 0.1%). The CDR3 spells CASSLFRDRGLKNYGYTF. The CDR3 nucleotides are TGTGCCAGCAGCTTATTTCGAGACAGGGGGTTAAAAAACTATGGCTACACCTTC. The chain has TRBV11-2 and TRBJ1-2; TRBD1 aligns across 9 bases. CDR1 SGHAT and CDR2 FQNNGV come from the germline V gene. The CDR3 length is 18 residues. Trimming at V came to 2 bases and at J to 2 bases, leaving 12 bases not matched to a gene.

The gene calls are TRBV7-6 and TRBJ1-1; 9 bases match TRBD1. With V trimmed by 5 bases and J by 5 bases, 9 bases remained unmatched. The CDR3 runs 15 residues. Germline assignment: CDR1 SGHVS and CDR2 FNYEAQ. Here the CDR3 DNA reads TGTGCCAGCAGCGCCTTAACAGGGGGCGTGACTGAAGCTTTCTTT. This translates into CASSALTGGVTEAFF.

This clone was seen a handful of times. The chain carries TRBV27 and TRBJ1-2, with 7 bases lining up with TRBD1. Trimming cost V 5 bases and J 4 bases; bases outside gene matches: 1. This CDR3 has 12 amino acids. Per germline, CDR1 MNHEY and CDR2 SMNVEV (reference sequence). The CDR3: CASSPGGYGYTF. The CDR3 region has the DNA TGTGCCAGCAGTCCAGGGGGCTATGGCTACACCTTC.

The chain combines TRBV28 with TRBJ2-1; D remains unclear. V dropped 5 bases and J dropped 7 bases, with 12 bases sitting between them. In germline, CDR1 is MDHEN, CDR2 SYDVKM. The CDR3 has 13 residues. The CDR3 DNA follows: TGTGCCAGCAGTCCCCCGCCAGCTAATGAGCAGTTCTTC. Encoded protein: CASSPPPANEQFF.

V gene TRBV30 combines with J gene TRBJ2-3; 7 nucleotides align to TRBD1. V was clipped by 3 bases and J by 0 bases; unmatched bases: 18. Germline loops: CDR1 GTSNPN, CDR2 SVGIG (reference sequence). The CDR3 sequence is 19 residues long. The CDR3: CAWSALSDRPYSSTDTQYF. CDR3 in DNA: TGTGCCTGGAGCGCCTTATCGGACAGGCCGTACTCTAGCACAGATACGCAGTATTTT.

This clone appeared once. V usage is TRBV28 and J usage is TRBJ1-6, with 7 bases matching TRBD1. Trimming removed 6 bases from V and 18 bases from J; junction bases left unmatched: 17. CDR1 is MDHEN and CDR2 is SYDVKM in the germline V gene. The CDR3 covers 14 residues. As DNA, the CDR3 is TGTGCCAGCAGCCCCGCCGGGACAGAGTCTCGGCCCCACTTT. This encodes CASSPAGTESRPHF.